This T cell receptor (beta chain) was sequenced for a study of T-cell reconstitution after alpha-beta-depleted transplantation in children. Study results and caveats: Among T cells one year after transplant, newly produced cells accounted for most counts and diversity. About two months after transplant, alpha-beta T cells reportedly came from several hundred expanded graft clones. Diversity of TCRbeta at day 60 was high in some patients, arising from surviving recipient T cells and thymic progenitors.

This clonotype has just a few counts. Its matching antigen is unknown. Preparation of the TCRbeta library used unique molecular identifiers. MiXCR was run by TCRdb on the PCR reads, yielding one entry per CDR3 protein. The sample holds about 350,000 distinct CDR3 sequences, under 20% seen once. This CDR3 has 14 residues. V was trimmed by 4 bases and J by 0 bases, leaving 8 bases between them. Germline CDR1 and CDR2: SGDLS and YYNGEE. This rearrangement joins TRBV9 to TRBJ2-1, with D possibly TRBD1 on 6 matching bases. This TCR was sampled from a male patient between 2 and 15 years old who had a stem cell transplant for acute lymphoblastic leukemia, so the T cells may come from the graft donor. Material: PBMCs, mostly from graft donor cells, obtained 360 days after TCRalphabeta/CD19-depleted stem cell transplant. The CDR3 loop reads CASSRQASYNEQFF. Written as DNA, the CDR3 is TGTGCCAGCAGCCGACAGGCCTCCTACAATGAGCAGTTCTTC.